The entry below gives a single T cell receptor beta chain sequence along with its context. Its antigen remains unidentified. The data originate from a study of cytomegalovirus exposure and HLA in healthy donors. This PCR relied on a set of 60 Vbeta primers and 13 Jbeta primers. Using immunoSEQ multiplex PCR, the repertoire was profiled, and TCRdb retains in-frame clones only, with some absent. This table has around 170,000 clones, over 65% appearing once. General study results and limits: The dataset shows that most TCR sequences were rare, while some public TCRs occurred in many donors.

Germline CDR1 reads SGDLS; CDR2 reads YYNGEE. Trimming stripped 0 bases from V and 2 bases from J, with 11 bases between. The CDR3 totals 16 residues. This chain uses TRBV9 with TRBJ2-2, with D possibly matching TRBD1 (6 bases). The sequenced material came from PBMCs. This TCR was sampled from a woman aged 45-65 years in good health and CMV-seropositive. The CDR3 DNA reads as TGTGCCAGCAGCGTAGGAGGGGGACCTAACACCGGGGAGCTGTTTTTT. Its translation is CASSVGGGPNTGELFF.